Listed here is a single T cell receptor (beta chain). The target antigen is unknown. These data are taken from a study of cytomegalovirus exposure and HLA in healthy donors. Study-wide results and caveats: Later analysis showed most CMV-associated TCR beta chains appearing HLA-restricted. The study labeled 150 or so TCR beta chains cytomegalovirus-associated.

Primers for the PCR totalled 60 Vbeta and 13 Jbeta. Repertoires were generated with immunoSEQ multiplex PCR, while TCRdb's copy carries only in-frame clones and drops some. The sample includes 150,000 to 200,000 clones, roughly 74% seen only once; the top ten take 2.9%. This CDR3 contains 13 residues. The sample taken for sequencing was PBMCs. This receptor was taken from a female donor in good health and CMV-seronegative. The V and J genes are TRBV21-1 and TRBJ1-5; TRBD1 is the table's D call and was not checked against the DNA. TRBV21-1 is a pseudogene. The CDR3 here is CASRYRLNQPQHF. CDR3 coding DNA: TGTGCCAGCAGATACAGGTTAAATCAGCCCCAGCATTTT.